Following are 9 T cell receptor beta chains from one sample sequenced in a study of cytomegalovirus exposure and HLA in healthy donors (dated by TCRdb to about 2017). Libraries came from the immunoSEQ multiplex PCR assay. In TCRdb, the immuneACCESS table is reduced to in-frame sequences with V and J assigned. These tables do not hold every clone; where another copy was compared, an unresolved V gene accounts for under half, and the others remain unexplained. Present in this sample are about 220,000 clones, around nine tenths of which were seen just once. The ten biggest clones cover more than 1% of the sample. Sequences were obtained from PBMCs. The receptors derive from a woman between 18 and 29 years old in good health and CMV-seronegative.

V gene TRBV10-2 combines with J gene TRBJ2-1; D gene ambiguous. Germline values: CDR1 WSHSY, CDR2 SAAADI. Trimming shortened V by 3 bases and J by 15 bases, and 12 bases separated the two germline ends. The CDR3 contains 11 residues. CDR3 in amino acids: CASSDGSLGFF. CDR3 nucleotides: TGCGCCAGCAGTGACGGGTCCCTTGGGTTCTTC.

This sequence joins TRBV4-2 and TRBJ1-1, with D perhaps TRBD1 (5 bases). Trimming stripped 3 bases from V and 10 bases from J, with 12 bases between. CDR1 is LGHNA and CDR2 is YNFKEQ in the germline V gene. The CDR3 runs to 12 residues. The chain's CDR3 is CASSHQDRGAFF. In DNA form, the CDR3 reads TGTGCCAGCAGCCACCAAGACAGAGGAGCTTTCTTT.

This chain connects TRBV9 to TRBJ2-1; 11 bases align to TRBD2. The CDR3 loop spans 15 amino acids. Germline values: CDR1 SGDLS, CDR2 YYNGEE. The junction had 4 bases not matched to a gene; V was cut back by 4 bases and J by 4 bases. CDR3 in DNA: TGTGCCAGCAGCTCAAGACTAGCGGGATACAATGAGCAGTTCTTC. Residues: CASSSRLAGYNEQFF.

This clone was counted only a few times. V usage is TRBV2 and J usage is TRBJ2-5; D is possibly TRBD1 (6 bases). This CDR3 has 14 residues. The V gene lost 4 bases and the J gene lost 4 bases, with 13 bases spanning the gap. The V gene's germline CDR1 is SNHLY and CDR2 FYNNEI. CDR3 in amino acids: CASSVVGAGETQYF. The CDR3 DNA is TGTGCCAGCAGTGTAGTGGGGGCAGGAGAGACCCAGTACTTC.

This chain connects TRBV28 to TRBJ1-2; the D gene is possibly TRBD1 (5 bases). Trimming removed 6 bases at V and 5 bases at J, with 28 bases between. This CDR3 region has 18 residues. Per germline, CDR1 MDHEN and CDR2 SYDVKM. The CDR3: CASSPVNPRVPADYGYTF. The CDR3 DNA reads TGTGCCAGCAGCCCTGTGAACCCCAGGGTCCCGGCCGATTATGGCTACACCTTC.

This clone was detected once. The chain is built from TRBV7-6 and TRBJ2-7; 13 positions match TRBD2. Trimming at V came to 5 bases and at J to 5 bases, leaving 9 bases not matched to a gene. This CDR3 is built from 16 residues. Germline assignment: CDR1 SGHVS and CDR2 FNYEAQ. The CDR3 DNA sequence: TGTGCCAGCAGCCCGAGGACTAGCGGGAGCACCCACGAGCAGTACTTC. Translating it yields CASSPRTSGSTHEQYF.

The chain uses TRBV30 and TRBJ2-1; no firm D call. Trimming cost V 5 bases and J 4 bases, with 15 bases left between them. Germline CDR1 is GTSNPN and CDR2 is SVGIG (reference sequence). The CDR3 contains 14 residues. The CDR3 DNA sequence: TGTGCCTGGGTGGATAGTGGGCCTTACAATGAGCAGTTCTTC. This codes for CAWVDSGPYNEQFF.

The chain links TRBV27 to TRBJ1-2; tentative D call: TRBD1 (6 bases). CDR3 length: 17 amino acids. V was cut by 5 bases and J by 7 bases, with 26 bases left in between. The germline V gene has CDR1 MNHEY and CDR2 SMNVEV (reference sequence). CDR3 DNA sequence: TGTGCCAGCAGTAGCAACCGGGACACTAACTTACGTCGTGGCTACACCTTC. This encodes CASSSNRDTNLRRGYTF.

This chain joins TRBV25-1 and TRBJ2-7, with D possibly TRBD1 on 6 matching bases. This CDR3 contains 15 residues. V was pared by 1 base and J by 6 bases, with 16 bases between. Germline V CDR1 and CDR2: MGHDK, SYGVNS. CDR3 bases: TGTGCCAGCAGTGAATTCGGGCAGGGGTTATCCGAGCAGTACTTC. Translated: CASSEFGQGLSEQYF.